Each of the 15 T cell receptor beta chains below was sequenced from the same sample in a study of blood T cell repertoires in COVID-19 (dated by TCRdb to 2020 to 2021). The library was obtained by the immunoSEQ multiplex PCR assay. What TCRdb holds here is the immuneACCESS table cut down to in-frame rearrangements. Part of the clones is not present; checked against another copy, under half of the missing clones reflect an unresolved V gene, and the others are unexplained. This sample comprises 200,000 to 300,000 clones, about nine tenths of them detected only once. Around a tenth of the sample rests with the top ten. The material sequenced was peripheral blood. Receptor source: a man aged 40-50 years who had recovered from COVID-19.

The chain employs TRBV18 and TRBJ1-3; TRBD1 might be the D (6 bases). V lost 0 bases and J 0 bases, leaving 9 bases between the germline ends. CDR1 and CDR2 (germline): KGHSH, LQKENI. The CDR3 is 16 amino acids. DNA for the CDR3: TGTGCCAGCTCACCACCGGACAGACACTCTGGAAACACCATATATTTT. It translates to CASSPPDRHSGNTIYF.

This clone was seen a handful of times. V usage is TRBV6-5 and J usage is TRBJ1-2, with a tentative D call TRBD1 (5 bases). Germline CDR1 MNHEY, CDR2 SVGAGI. With 4 bases removed from V and 8 bases from J, the gap between germline ends came to 17 bases. The CDR3 sequence is 14 residues long. The DNA of the CDR3 is TGTGCCAGCAGTTCCCTGACAGCTCCGCGGGGCTACACCTTC. Residues: CASSSLTAPRGYTF.

The CDR3 here is CASGSSGGWFNTEQFF. The CDR3 DNA is TGTGCTAGTGGAAGTAGTGGAGGGTGGTTCAACACTGAGCAGTTCTTC. The chain is built from TRBV12-5 and TRBJ2-1, with a tentative D call TRBD2 (6 bases). CDR1 and CDR2 (germline): LGHNT, FRNRAP. Deletions cut 6 bases from V and 9 bases from J, with 24 bases between. The CDR3 is 16 amino acids.

This chain joins TRBV6-5 and TRBJ2-7; 9 bases map to TRBD2. The CDR3 length is 13 residues. V shed 2 bases and J 7 bases; nucleotides not matched to a gene: 3. Germline CDR1 and CDR2: MNHEY and SVGAGI. The CDR3 sequence is CASSYGGGGEQYF. CDR3 sequence (DNA): TGTGCCAGCAGTTACGGCGGGGGGGGTGAGCAGTACTTC.

This sequence joins TRBV6-2 or TRBV6-3 and TRBJ2-4; perhaps TRBD1 as D (6 bases). Germline CDR1 MNHEY, CDR2 SVGEGT. CDR3 size: 20 residues. The V gene lost 2 bases and the J gene lost 0 bases, with 23 bases spanning the gap. CDR3 DNA: TGTGCCAGCAGTTACAGGGTGGGCGAGGGGGAAGGGCTAGCCAAAAACATTCAGTACTTC. As protein: CASSYRVGEGEGLAKNIQYF.

The V call is TRBV4-2, the J call TRBJ2-1; 7 bases are a match to TRBD2. The CDR3 sequence is 15 residues long. Trimming took 3 bases from V and 4 from J; bases not matched to a gene: 6. Looked up from germline, CDR1 is LGHNA and CDR2 is YNFKEQ. CDR3 in amino acids: CASSQALAEYNEQFF. CDR3 nucleotide sequence: TGTGCCAGCAGCCAGGCCCTAGCGGAGTACAATGAGCAGTTCTTC.

V gene TRBV9 combines with J gene TRBJ2-7, with 8 bases lining up with TRBD2. V shed 3 bases, J shed 5 bases, and the junction held 7 bases outside the gene matches. This CDR3 region has 14 residues. CDR1 is SGDLS and CDR2 is YYNGEE in the germline V gene. CDR3 sequence: CASSAREGRDEQYF. DNA of the CDR3: TGTGCCAGCAGCGCCCGGGAGGGGAGGGACGAGCAGTACTTC.

The J gene is TRBJ2-3, the V gene TRBV30; 15 positions match TRBD2. V was clipped by 2 bases and J by 9 bases; unmatched bases: 6. The germline CDR1 and CDR2 sequences are GTSNPN and SVGIG (reference sequence). The CDR3 extends over 15 amino acids. CDR3 sequence: CAWSYGLAGGRTQYF. The CDR3 DNA reads as TGTGCCTGGAGTTATGGACTAGCGGGAGGGCGAACGCAGTATTTT.

The rearrangement joins TRBV2 to TRBJ1-2; D is possibly TRBD1 (5 bases). Germline loops: CDR1 SNHLY, CDR2 FYNNEI. V was shortened by 6 bases and J by 8 bases, with 10 bases between the two germline ends. This CDR3 has 11 amino acids. CDR3: CASRPTVGYTF. CDR3 nucleotides: TGTGCCAGCAGACCGACAGTCGGCTACACCTTC. The full variable domain, completed using reference TRBV2 and TRBJ1-2, is EPEVTQTPSHQVTQMGQEVILRCVPISNHLYFYWYRQILGQKVEFLVSFYNNEISEKSEIFDDQFSVERPDGSNFTLKIRSTKLEDSAMYFCASRPTVGYTFGSGTRLTVV.

Only a few counts were recorded for this clone. This chain's CDR3 is CASHRPNSPLHF. The CDR3 DNA reads TGTGCCAGCCACAGGCCCAATTCACCCCTCCACTTT. The J gene is TRBJ1-6, the V gene TRBV7-9, with D perhaps TRBD1 (5 bases). CDR3 size: 12 residues. The germline V and J ends were trimmed by 8 bases and 7 bases, with 9 bases remaining between them. Germline-derived CDR1 and CDR2 are SEHNR and FQNEAQ (reference sequence).

As for this clone: One end of the junction varies from germline; a read error may be responsible. The CDR3 region has the DNA TGTGCCAACTGTGGCTACACCTTC. Translating gives CANCGYTF. This chain connects TRBV2 to TRBJ1-2, with D unresolved. Germline V lookup: CDR1 SNHLY, CDR2 FYNNEI. The CDR3 spans 8 residues.

The rearrangement joins TRBV10-2 to TRBJ2-2; 7 bases match TRBD2. The CDR3 totals 19 residues. The J segment lost 0 bases and the V segment lost 3 bases, leaving 13 bases of the junction unmatched. Germline values: CDR1 WSHSY, CDR2 SAAADI. The CDR3: CASSELASGYFANTGELFF. CDR3 sequence (DNA): TGCGCCAGCAGTGAATTGGCTAGCGGCTATTTCGCGAACACCGGGGAGCTGTTTTTT.

This rearrangement joins TRBV7-9 to TRBJ2-1; 10 bases fit TRBD2. Losses at the gene ends were 5 bases for V and 4 bases for J; bases not matched to a gene: 2. Per the germline V gene, CDR1 is SEHNR and CDR2 is FQNEAQ (reference sequence). CDR3 length: 14 residues. CDR3 nucleotide sequence: TGTGCCAGCAGCCTTAGCGGGGGGTACAATGAGCAGTTCTTC. It specifies CASSLSGGYNEQFF.

The gene calls are TRBV5-4 and TRBJ2-3; D perhaps matches TRBD2 (6 bases). Deletions cut 0 bases from V and 2 bases from J, with 13 bases between. In germline, CDR1 is SGHNT, CDR2 YYREEE (reference sequence). The CDR3 is 16 residues long. Here the CDR3 reads CASSLDGGKATDTQYF. CDR3 bases: TGTGCCAGCAGCTTGGACGGGGGAAAGGCCACAGATACGCAGTATTTT.

This chain connects TRBV6-1 to TRBJ2-2, with 15 bases lining up with TRBD2. Germline V lookup: CDR1 MNHNS, CDR2 SASEGT. There are 17 residues in the CDR3. Germline trimming cut 4 bases from V and 7 bases from J; bases unmatched to any gene: 7. The CDR3 DNA sequence: TGTGCCAGCAGTGGGGGACTAGCGGGAGGACGCGGCGGGGAGCTGTTTTTT. As protein: CASSGGLAGGRGGELFF.